Presented here are 31 T cell receptor beta chains from one specimen sequenced in a study of Ad26.COV2.S vaccination and SARS-CoV-2 variants. Measured with immunoSEQ multiplex PCR; TCRdb has only the in-frame clones, and not every one. The table shows about 380,000 clones, with 83% occurring only once. Treatment described: 15 to 20 received Ad26.COV2.S at low or high dose, single or two shots; several received placebo; per-sample allocation not given. Day 63 following the first vaccine or placebo injection was when the samples were taken. The material was peripheral blood, obtained in a trial of Ad26.COV2.S vaccine versus placebo. Receptors were obtained from a person aged 18 to 65 who received the Ad26.COV2.S COVID-19 vaccine or a placebo.

On this clone: The same CDR3 can be traced to other DNA sequences in this sample. The chain uses TRBV6-5 and TRBJ2-7, with 7 bases that match TRBD2. The V and J ends lost 1 base and 1 base, in that order; junction bases with no gene match: 1. CDR1 MNHEY and CDR2 SVGAGI come from the germline V gene. This CDR3 contains 14 residues. The CDR3 DNA is TGTGCCAGCAGTTACTGGGGGGGGTCCTACGAGCAGTACTTC. Encoded protein: CASSYWGGSYEQYF.

V is TRBV18 and J is TRBJ2-2; D call uncertain. This CDR3 region has 16 residues. V lost 1 base to trimming and J lost 0 bases, with 9 bases between them. Germline CDR1 KGHSH, CDR2 LQKENI. As DNA, the CDR3 is TGTGCCAGCTCACCACAGCCTTCGCCGAACACCGGGGAGCTGTTTTTT. Its protein product is CASSPQPSPNTGELFF.

The chain is built from TRBV29-1 and TRBJ2-7, with D possibly being TRBD1 (6 bases). The CDR3 is 12 amino acids. Trimming pared 4 bases from V and 3 bases from J, leaving 10 bases between. Germline-derived CDR1 and CDR2 are SQVTM and ANQGSEA. The CDR3 DNA sequence: TGCAGCGTTGGGGACACCTACTACGAGCAGTACTTC. This codes for CSVGDTYYEQYF.

The rearrangement joins TRBV29-1 to TRBJ1-1; 8 nucleotides agree with TRBD1. The CDR3 length is 12 residues. V trimming: 6 bases; J trimming: 6 bases; junction bases outside the gene matches: 6. CDR1 is SQVTM, CDR2 ANQGSEA, per germline. CDR3 sequence reads: CSVGQGRSEAFF. CDR3 in DNA: TGCAGCGTAGGACAGGGAAGGTCTGAAGCTTTCTTT.

The chain recombines TRBV7-8 with TRBJ1-1, with D unclear. Trimming took off 4 bases at V and 4 bases at J, with 13 bases between the two ends. Germline assignment: CDR1 SGHVS and CDR2 FQNEAQ. The CDR3 has 14 residues. The CDR3 DNA is TGTGCCAGCAGCTCCCAGACTGGGAGCACTGAAGCTTTCTTT. Translating it yields CASSSQTGSTEAFF. Full variable domain (outside the CDR3, taken from reference TRBV7-8 and TRBJ1-1): GAGVSQSPRYKVAKRGQDVALRCDPISGHVSLFWYQQALGQGPEFLTYFQNEAQLDKSGLPSDRFFAERPEGSVSTLKIQRTQQEDSAVYLCASSSQTGSTEAFFGQGTRLTVV.

This clone was counted between two and nine times. The chain employs TRBV6-2 or TRBV6-3 and TRBJ1-1, with 9 nucleotides matching TRBD1. Germline CDR1 is MNHEY and CDR2 is SVGEGT. Trimming cost V 4 bases and J 5 bases; bases outside gene matches: 11. This CDR3 contains 16 residues. The CDR3 is CASSFPQGALGTEAFF. CDR3 sequence (DNA): TGTGCCAGCAGTTTTCCACAGGGGGCGCTCGGAACTGAAGCTTTCTTT.

This clone was counted a few times. CDR3 loop: CASSPGQGAYEQYF. The CDR3 DNA is TGTGCCAGCAGCCCCGGACAGGGTGCCTACGAGCAGTACTTC. The chain links TRBV7-3 to TRBJ2-7; TRBD1 agrees at 8 bases. This CDR3 has 14 residues. Germline CDR1 is SGHTA and CDR2 is FQGTGA. J gave up 2 bases and V 5 bases, and 5 bases lay outside the gene matches. Drawing the rest from reference TRBV7-3 and TRBJ2-7, the complete variable domain is GAGVSQTPSNKVTEKGKYVELRCDPISGHTALYWYRQSLGQGPEFLIYFQGTGAADDSGLPNDRFFAVRPEGSVSTLKIQRTERGDSAVYLCASSPGQGAYEQYFGPGTRLTVT.

The CDR3: CARSPTRPWTDTQYF. For the CDR3, the DNA is TGTGCCAGAAGCCCCACAAGACCCTGGACAGATACGCAGTATTTT. The J gene is TRBJ2-3, the V gene TRBV5-3; no reliable D call. TRBV5-3 falls under the ORF class, with uncertain function. V was cut by 4 bases and J by 3 bases, with 15 bases left in between. CDR3 length equals 15 residues.

The genes are TRBV5-1 and TRBJ2-7; 8 bases line up with TRBD1. This CDR3 contains 14 residues. CDR1 and CDR2 (germline): SGHRS, YFSETQ. J lost 0 bases, V lost 4 bases, and 3 bases had no gene match. The CDR3 loop is CASSGTGHSYEQYF. The CDR3 nucleotides read TGCGCCAGCAGCGGGACAGGCCACTCCTACGAGCAGTACTTC.

A few counts support this clone. CDR3 sequence: CASRDPGTGDQPQHF. The CDR3 DNA sequence: TGTGCCAGCAGAGATCCCGGGACAGGAGATCAGCCCCAGCATTTT. The gene calls are TRBV6-5 and TRBJ1-5; 8 nucleotides match TRBD1. Germline CDR1 MNHEY, CDR2 SVGAGI. J was trimmed by 5 bases and V by 6 bases; bases with no gene match: 9. This CDR3 region has 15 residues.

The rearrangement joins TRBV4-3 to TRBJ1-4; D is ambiguous. Looked up from germline, CDR1 is LGHNA and CDR2 is YSLEER. The CDR3 is made up of 16 amino acids. The V end was cut by 0 bases, the J end by 6 bases, with 14 bases between. CDR3 coding DNA: TGCGCCAGCAGCCAAGATGGCCGGGTTTGGGATGAAAAACTGTTTTTT. This gives the protein CASSQDGRVWDEKLFF.

As regards this clone: Mismatch with germline at one junction end may stem from a read error. The chain recombines TRBV29-1 with TRBJ1-5; 7 bases match TRBD1. The CDR3 runs to 13 residues. The germline V gene has CDR1 SQVTM and CDR2 ANQGSEA. The CDR3 reads CSVEVGGKQPQHF. CDR3 DNA sequence: TGCAGCGTTGAAGTAGGGGGCAAGCAGCCCCAGCATTTT.

V gene TRBV5-1 combines with J gene TRBJ1-2; D is ambiguous. V was cut by 2 bases and J by 8 bases, with 10 bases left in between. The CDR3 is 12 amino acids. Germline V gene data show CDR1 as SGHRS and CDR2 as YFSETQ. CDR3 DNA: TGCGCCAGCAGCTTAGGAGGGCACGGCTACACCTTC. Translating gives CASSLGGHGYTF.

J is TRBJ1-2 and V is TRBV7-2; 7 bases align to TRBD1. The CDR3 is 14 residues long. V shed 5 bases and J 2 bases; nucleotides not matched to a gene: 5. Germline values: CDR1 SGHTA, CDR2 FQGNSA. The CDR3 DNA sequence: TGTGCCAGCAGCATGGGACAGATAAACTATGGCTACACCTTC. Translating it yields CASSMGQINYGYTF.

This chain uses TRBV5-4 with TRBJ1-3; D is undetermined. V was trimmed by 4 bases and J by 1 base, leaving 6 bases between them. The germline gives CDR1 SGHNT, CDR2 YYREEE (reference sequence). The CDR3 has 13 residues. The CDR3: CASSARSGNTIYF. For the CDR3, the DNA is TGTGCCAGCAGCGCCAGGTCTGGAAACACCATATATTTT.

The chain is built from TRBV6-5 and TRBJ2-3, with 7 positions matching TRBD2. Trimming removed 6 bases from V and 2 bases from J; junction bases left unmatched: 5. Germline lookup yields CDR1 MNHEY and CDR2 SVGAGI. The CDR3 consists of 14 residues. The CDR3 DNA is TGTGCCAGCAGCCGAACTAGCGTCACAGATACGCAGTATTTT. It specifies CASSRTSVTDTQYF.

The gene calls are TRBV12-5 and TRBJ2-7; a possible D gene is TRBD1 (6 bases). Germline CDR1 and CDR2: LGHNT and FRNRAP. Deletions cut 3 bases from V and 5 bases from J, with 23 bases between. The CDR3 consists of 17 residues. The CDR3, as DNA: TGTGCTAGTGGTTTAGTCTCGTGGGGCCAGGGGAAACACGAGCAGTACTTC. Encoded protein: CASGLVSWGQGKHEQYF.

The V and J genes are TRBV6-5 and TRBJ1-5; D is unclear. Trimming left V 10 bases short and J 6 bases short, with 22 bases between. The CDR3 sequence is 15 residues long. In germline, CDR1 is MNHEY, CDR2 SVGAGI. As DNA, the CDR3 is TGTGCCATTACCCGGGGTTTGAAAGCTGGTCAGCCCCAGCATTTT. Encoded protein: CAITRGLKAGQPQHF.

The chain recombines TRBV6-5 with TRBJ2-1; D may be TRBD1 (5 bases). The CDR3 is 11 amino acids. The V and J ends lost 6 bases and 14 bases respectively, with 14 bases between them. Looked up from germline, CDR1 is MNHEY and CDR2 is SVGAGI. Here the CDR3 DNA reads TGTGCCAGCAGGGCAGGAAAAGGGGAGTTCTTC. Its protein is CASRAGKGEFF.

The CDR3 sequence is CASSTTPGTFFGYTF. As DNA, the CDR3 is TGTGCCAGCAGCACTACCCCCGGGACATTCTTTGGCTACACCTTC. V and J are TRBV9 and TRBJ1-2; D is perhaps TRBD1 (6 bases). The CDR3 is 15 amino acids. Germline values: CDR1 SGDLS, CDR2 YYNGEE. V was clipped by 4 bases and J by 7 bases, with 20 bases between them.

The sample holds one count of this clone. The V and J genes are TRBV19 and TRBJ2-3; 13 bases are a match to TRBD2. V lost 3 bases and J lost 7; bases outside the gene matches: 7. Germline V CDR1 and CDR2: LNHDA, SQIVND (reference sequence). CDR3 length equals 16 residues. The CDR3 loop is CASSMVTSGGAHTQYF. CDR3 sequence (DNA): TGTGCCAGTAGTATGGTAACTAGCGGGGGGGCACATACGCAGTATTTT.

The J gene is TRBJ2-2, the V gene TRBV5-1; D call uncertain. V was pared by 5 bases and J by 1 base, with 6 bases between. This CDR3 spans 13 amino acids. Germline CDR1 and CDR2: SGHRS and YFSETQ. CDR3 in DNA: TGCGCCAGCAGTATCAAGAACACCGGGGAGCTGTTTTTT. It yields the protein CASSIKNTGELFF.

This clone has only a few counts. This chain connects TRBV30 to TRBJ2-7; TRBD1 agrees at 7 bases. Germline CDR1 GTSNPN, CDR2 SVGIG (reference sequence). CDR3 length equals 13 residues. With V trimmed by 2 bases and J by 5 bases, 6 bases remained unmatched. In DNA form, the CDR3 reads TGTGCCTGGAGTTTACAGGGGTTCGACGAGCAGTACTTC. Translating gives CAWSLQGFDEQYF.

This clone was found once. The chain combines TRBV9 with TRBJ2-7; 7 bases are shared with TRBD1. Losses at the gene ends were 0 bases for V and 6 bases for J; bases not matched to a gene: 12. Germline assignment: CDR1 SGDLS and CDR2 YYNGEE. This CDR3 comprises 16 residues. CDR3 loop: CASSVGGTAYTPEQYF. DNA for the CDR3: TGTGCCAGCAGCGTAGGGGGGACAGCATATACCCCCGAGCAGTACTTC.

Points on this clone: Other DNA sequences in this sample translate to the same CDR3. This chain uses TRBV6-5 with TRBJ2-7, with D perhaps matching TRBD1 or TRBD2 (5 bases each). The V gene lost 2 bases and the J gene lost 4 bases, with 12 bases spanning the gap. The CDR3 length is 14 residues. Germline assignment: CDR1 MNHEY and CDR2 SVGAGI. This CDR3 reads CASSYGTGGYEQYF. In DNA form, the CDR3 reads TGTGCCAGCAGTTACGGGACGGGCGGATACGAGCAGTACTTC.

The rearrangement uses TRBV6-5 and TRBJ1-4; 9 bases are a match to TRBD1. Losses at the gene ends were 6 bases for V and 4 bases for J; bases not matched to a gene: 3. The germline CDR1 and CDR2 sequences are MNHEY and SVGAGI. The CDR3 totals 14 residues. CDR3 coding DNA: TGTGCCAGCAGGACAGGGGGGGATAATGAAAAACTGTTTTTT. This gives the protein CASRTGGDNEKLFF.

The CDR3 here is CASSKRTVYNEQFF. The CDR3 coding sequence is TGTGCCAGCAGCAAGAGGACAGTCTACAATGAGCAGTTCTTC. The gene calls are TRBV5-5 and TRBJ2-1; TRBD1 might be the D (6 bases). Germline values: CDR1 SGHKS, CDR2 YYEKEE (reference sequence). Trimming stripped 4 bases from V and 3 bases from J, with 11 bases between. This CDR3 comprises 14 residues.

The chain uses TRBV30 and TRBJ2-1, with 9 bases fitting TRBD1. V shed 5 bases, J shed 0 bases, and the junction held 5 bases outside the gene matches. The CDR3 has 15 amino acids. Germline loops: CDR1 GTSNPN, CDR2 SVGIG (reference sequence). The DNA of the CDR3 is TGTGCCTGGCCCGGGACAGGGTTCTCCTACAATGAGCAGTTCTTC. Its translation is CAWPGTGFSYNEQFF. The full variable domain, its missing parts supplied by reference TRBV30 and TRBJ2-1, is SQTIHQWPATLVQPVGSPLSLECTVEGTSNPNLYWYRQAAGRGLQLLFYSVGIGQISSEVPQNLSASRPQDRQFILSSKKLLLSDSGFYLCAWPGTGFSYNEQFFGPGTRLTVL.

The rearrangement uses TRBV5-1 and TRBJ2-7, with D tentatively TRBD2 (5 bases). The CDR3 consists of 15 residues. Per germline, CDR1 SGHRS and CDR2 YFSETQ. V was pared by 2 bases and J by 4 bases, with 16 bases between. This CDR3 is CASSFYPGERYEQYF. DNA for the CDR3: TGCGCCAGCAGCTTCTACCCCGGGGAGAGGTACGAGCAGTACTTC.

DNA of the CDR3: TGTGCCAGCAGCTCTCTAGCGGGGGATCGCTCGACGAGAGAGGGTACGCAGTATTTT. Translated: CASSSLAGDRSTREGTQYF. This chain uses TRBV11-2 with TRBJ2-3; TRBD2 matches 10 bases. The CDR3 sequence is 19 residues long. CDR1 is SGHAT and CDR2 is FQNNGV in the germline V gene. After removal of 4 bases from V and 8 bases from J, the junction contained 21 bases not matched to a gene.

This clone was detected once. This chain links TRBV5-1 with TRBJ2-1, with D unclear. V was shortened by 4 bases and J by 2 bases, with 7 bases between the two germline ends. CDR1 SGHRS and CDR2 YFSETQ come from the germline V gene. This CDR3 has 13 amino acids. The CDR3 sequence is CASSLGPYNEQFF. CDR3 sequence (DNA): TGCGCCAGCAGCCTCGGACCCTACAATGAGCAGTTCTTC.